The 21 T cell receptor beta chains below come from one sample, sequenced in a study of technical replicates of blood from a few donors. TCRdb's copy holds only in-frame clones and misses some; the assay was immunoSEQ multiplex PCR. The sample yields approximately 73,000 clones, around 93% seen once. Material: T cells isolated from PBMCs. The source of these receptors is a human donor in good health.

The genes are TRBV14 and TRBJ2-7; 10 nucleotides line up with TRBD1. Germline V gives CDR1 SGHDN, CDR2 FVKESK. Trimming at V came to 1 base and at J to 6 bases, leaving 6 bases not matched to a gene. The CDR3 loop spans 15 amino acids. The CDR3 coding sequence is TGTGCCAGCAGCCAAGTCGGACAGGGGGTTCGCGAGCAGTACTTC. Its translation is CASSQVGQGVREQYF.

The V gene is TRBV7-9, the J gene TRBJ2-1; TRBD1 might be the D (5 bases). CDR3 length: 15 residues. Germline CDR1 SEHNR, CDR2 FQNEAQ (reference sequence). Trimming shortened V by 3 bases and J by 3 bases, and 12 bases separated the two germline ends. This CDR3 is CASSFDLDIYNEQFF. In nucleotides, the CDR3 is TGTGCCAGCAGCTTTGATCTGGACATCTACAATGAGCAGTTCTTC.

The V call is TRBV13, the J call TRBJ2-7, with a weak D call TRBD1 (5 bases). Trimming stripped 5 bases from V and 2 bases from J, with 13 bases between. CDR1 is PRHDT and CDR2 is FYEKMQ in the germline V gene (reference sequence). The CDR3 consists of 14 residues. Written as DNA, the CDR3 is TGTGCCAGCAGCCCCCCGGACACCCCCTACGAGCAGTACTTC. Translating it yields CASSPPDTPYEQYF.

This clone appeared once. The V and J genes are TRBV2 and TRBJ1-5; D possibly corresponds to TRBD1 (5 bases). Trimming cost V 3 bases and J 1 base, with 10 bases left between them. The CDR3 sequence is 15 residues long. Germline CDR1 reads SNHLY; CDR2 reads FYNNEI. This CDR3 is CASSDPRGSNQPQHF. CDR3 sequence (DNA): TGTGCCAGCAGTGATCCCCGGGGGAGCAATCAGCCCCAGCATTTT.

This chain joins TRBV10-3 and TRBJ2-3; 7 nucleotides line up with TRBD1. Germline V lookup: CDR1 ENHRY, CDR2 SYGVKD. This CDR3 region has 13 residues. The J segment lost 4 bases and the V segment lost 4 bases, leaving 2 bases of the junction unmatched. DNA of the CDR3: TGTGCCATCAGTGGAGGGACAGCAGATACGCAGTATTTT. Amino acid sequence: CAISGGTADTQYF.

V is TRBV5-1 and J is TRBJ1-2; no reliable D call. Between the trimmed V and J ends, which lost 0 bases and 8 bases, there was a span of 8 bases. The CDR3 consists of 12 residues. Germline V gene data show CDR1 as SGHRS and CDR2 as YFSETQ. Written as DNA, the CDR3 is TGCGCCAGCAGCTTGGGTACAGCCGGCTACACCTTC. It codes for CASSLGTAGYTF.

The chain recombines TRBV15 with TRBJ2-1; 9 positions match TRBD2. V was clipped by 3 bases and J by 8 bases; unmatched bases: 14. Germline V gene data show CDR1 as LNHNV and CDR2 as YYDKDF (reference sequence). This CDR3 comprises 17 residues. The CDR3 sequence: CATSRDPGGRVEDEQFF. In nucleotides, the CDR3 is TGTGCCACCAGCAGGGACCCGGGCGGGAGGGTAGAGGATGAGCAGTTCTTC.

The chain uses TRBV13 and TRBJ1-1; 9 nucleotides match TRBD1. This CDR3 has 14 residues. CDR1 and CDR2 (germline): PRHDT, FYEKMQ (reference sequence). V was pared by 3 bases and J by 5 bases, with 4 bases of the junction left unmatched. CDR3 nucleotide sequence: TGTGCCAGCAGCTTGGGGACAGGGAGGACTGAAGCTTTCTTT. Translating it yields CASSLGTGRTEAFF. The entire variable domain, with the rest obtained from reference TRBV13 and TRBJ1-1, is as follows: AAGVIQSPRHLIKEKRETATLKCYPIPRHDTVYWYQQGPGQDPQFLISFYEKMQSDKGSIPDRFSAQQFSDYHSELNMSSLELGDSALYFCASSLGTGRTEAFFGQGTRLTVV.

This rearrangement joins TRBV9 to TRBJ2-1; tentative D call: TRBD2 (5 bases). The CDR3 length is 15 residues. Germline CDR1 is SGDLS and CDR2 is YYNGEE. V lost 4 bases to trimming and J lost 1 base, with 12 bases between them. CDR3: CASSSFGDSYNEQFF. The CDR3 coding sequence is TGTGCCAGCAGCTCCTTCGGGGATTCCTACAATGAGCAGTTCTTC.

The V and J genes are TRBV29-1 and TRBJ2-5, with a tentative D call TRBD2 (5 bases). Looked up from germline, CDR1 is SQVTM and CDR2 is ANQGSEA. V shed 1 base and J shed 4 bases, with 7 bases lying between them. The CDR3 extends over 12 amino acids. CDR3 protein: CSVEGERETQYF. The CDR3 bases are TGCAGCGTTGAAGGGGAGAGAGAGACCCAGTACTTC.

The CDR3 protein is CASSPQMDRRNTEAFF. CDR3 bases: TGCGCCAGCAGCCCCCAGATGGACAGGAGGAACACTGAAGCTTTCTTT. The V and J genes are TRBV5-1 and TRBJ1-1; 7 bases align to TRBD1. The CDR3 is 16 residues long. V was clipped by 4 bases and J by 1 base; unmatched bases: 10. The V gene's germline CDR1 is SGHRS and CDR2 YFSETQ. Full variable domain (rest looked up from reference TRBV5-1 and TRBJ1-1): KAGVTQTPRYLIKTRGQQVTLSCSPISGHRSVSWYQQTPGQGLQFLFEYFSETQRNKGNFPGRFSGRQFSNSRSEMNVSTLELGDSALYLCASSPQMDRRNTEAFFGQGTRLTVV.

This chain uses TRBV28 with TRBJ2-2, with unresolved D. CDR1 and CDR2 from the germline V gene are MDHEN and SYDVKM. The CDR3 sequence is 12 residues long. V lost 10 bases and J lost 5, with 11 bases in between. The chain's CDR3 is CAISSRTGELFF. For the CDR3, the DNA is TGTGCCATTTCCTCGAGGACCGGGGAGCTGTTTTTT.

This rearrangement joins TRBV15 to TRBJ2-7, with TRBD1 as a possible D gene (5 bases). There are 18 residues in the CDR3. The germline V and J ends were trimmed by 1 base and 0 bases, with 19 bases remaining between them. Germline values: CDR1 LNHNV, CDR2 YYDKDF (reference sequence). CDR3 coding DNA: TGTGCCACCAGCAGAGGAAGTAGACAGACACAAAACTCCTACGAGCAGTACTTC. Protein sequence: CATSRGSRQTQNSYEQYF. Combining the CDR3 with reference TRBV15 and TRBJ2-7 gives the whole variable domain DAMVIQNPRYQVTQFGKPVTLSCSQTLNHNVMYWYQQKSSQAPKLLFHYYDKDFNNEADTPDNFQSRRPNTSFCFLDIRSPGLGDTAMYLCATSRGSRQTQNSYEQYFGPGTRLTVT.

The chain links TRBV28 to TRBJ2-5; D is perhaps TRBD2 (5 bases). V lost 3 bases and J 5 bases, leaving 16 bases between the germline ends. This CDR3 region has 15 residues. Germline CDR1 reads MDHEN; CDR2 reads SYDVKM. The CDR3 region has the DNA TGTGCCAGCAGTTTCCGCTCGGCGGGCGGGGAGACCCAGTACTTC. Its translation is CASSFRSAGGETQYF.

V usage is TRBV7-8 and J usage is TRBJ2-7; 14 positions agree with TRBD2. Losses at the gene ends were 5 bases for V and 4 bases for J; bases not matched to a gene: 10. Germline CDR1 SGHVS, CDR2 FQNEAQ. The CDR3 length is 17 residues. The CDR3 DNA reads TGTGCCAGCAGCCAGCCTCAGGGGACTAGCGGGGGATACGAGCAGTACTTC. Translating gives CASSQPQGTSGGYEQYF.

This clone was observed a single time. V and J are TRBV25-1 and TRBJ1-5; D remains unclear. Germline CDR1 is MGHDK and CDR2 is SYGVNS. This CDR3 comprises 14 residues. The V end lost 0 bases, the J end lost 4 bases, and 7 bases lay between the germline ends. Here the CDR3 DNA reads TGTGCCAGCAGTGAATACGGAGTAAATCAGCCCCAGCATTTT. Its translation is CASSEYGVNQPQHF.

V usage is TRBV5-4 and J usage is TRBJ2-4, with D possibly being TRBD2 (6 bases). The CDR3 has 16 amino acids. V was clipped by 3 bases and J by 3 bases, with 16 bases between them. In germline, CDR1 is SGHNT, CDR2 YYREEE (reference sequence). The CDR3 sequence is CASSSRGREVKNIQYF. The DNA of the CDR3 is TGTGCCAGCAGCTCCCGAGGAAGGGAGGTCAAAAACATTCAGTACTTC.

The V gene is TRBV4-1, the J gene TRBJ1-2; 9 bases fit TRBD1. The CDR3 totals 18 residues. J was trimmed by 2 bases and V by 4 bases; bases with no gene match: 14. Germline CDR1 is MGHRA and CDR2 is YSYEKL. CDR3 nucleotide sequence: TGCGCCAGCAGCCCCCCTCCGGGACAGGGACCATACAACTATGGCTACACCTTC. Translated: CASSPPPGQGPYNYGYTF.

The rearrangement links TRBV5-1 to TRBJ1-2; 9 nucleotides match TRBD1. Germline V gene lookup returns CDR1 SGHRS and CDR2 YFSETQ. After removal of 3 bases from V and 3 bases from J, the junction contained 6 bases not matched to a gene. The length of the CDR3 is 15 residues. CDR3 sequence reads: CASSWGQGSDYGYTF. The CDR3 DNA reads as TGCGCCAGCAGCTGGGGACAGGGATCCGACTATGGCTACACCTTC.

The rearrangement joins TRBV7-9 to TRBJ1-1; D may be TRBD1 (6 bases). Germline CDR1 reads SEHNR; CDR2 reads FQNEAQ (reference sequence). The length of the CDR3 is 15 residues. Trimming took 5 bases from V and 7 from J, leaving 20 bases between them. CDR3 nucleotide sequence: TGTGCCAGCAGCCCCTCGACAGGTTGGTCTGGTGAAGCTTTCTTT. This gives the protein CASSPSTGWSGEAFF.

The J gene is TRBJ2-1, the V gene TRBV7-9; possible D gene TRBD2, 6 bases. The V end lost 7 bases, the J end lost 8 bases, and 18 bases lay between the germline ends. The CDR3 contains 14 residues. Germline V CDR1 and CDR2: SEHNR, FQNEAQ (reference sequence). CDR3 sequence: CASILGVAGHEQFF. In nucleotides, the CDR3 is TGTGCCAGCATCCTGGGGGTTGCGGGACATGAGCAGTTCTTC.